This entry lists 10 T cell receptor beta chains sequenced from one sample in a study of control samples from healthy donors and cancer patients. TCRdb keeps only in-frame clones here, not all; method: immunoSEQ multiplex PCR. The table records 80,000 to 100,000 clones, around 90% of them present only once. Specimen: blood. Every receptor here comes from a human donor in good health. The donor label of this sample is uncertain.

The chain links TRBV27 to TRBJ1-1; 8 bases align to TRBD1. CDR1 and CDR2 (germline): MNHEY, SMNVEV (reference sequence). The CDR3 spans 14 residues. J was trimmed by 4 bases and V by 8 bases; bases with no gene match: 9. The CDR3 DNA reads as TGTGCCAGCCGAAGACAGGGGCTCGGCACTGAAGCTTTCTTT. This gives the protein CASRRQGLGTEAFF.

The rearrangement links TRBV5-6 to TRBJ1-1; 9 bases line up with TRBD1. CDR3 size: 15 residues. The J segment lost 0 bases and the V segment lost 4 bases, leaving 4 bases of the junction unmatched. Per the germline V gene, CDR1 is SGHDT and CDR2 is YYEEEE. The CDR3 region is CASSPGQGMNTEAFF. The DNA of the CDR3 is TGTGCCAGCAGCCCGGGACAGGGAATGAACACTGAAGCTTTCTTT.

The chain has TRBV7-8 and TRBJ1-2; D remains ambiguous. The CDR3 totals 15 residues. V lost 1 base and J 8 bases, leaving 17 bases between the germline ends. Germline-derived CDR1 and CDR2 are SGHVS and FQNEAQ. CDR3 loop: CASSLGRGGIEGYTF. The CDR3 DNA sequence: TGTGCCAGCAGCTTAGGTCGGGGTGGGATCGAAGGCTACACCTTC.

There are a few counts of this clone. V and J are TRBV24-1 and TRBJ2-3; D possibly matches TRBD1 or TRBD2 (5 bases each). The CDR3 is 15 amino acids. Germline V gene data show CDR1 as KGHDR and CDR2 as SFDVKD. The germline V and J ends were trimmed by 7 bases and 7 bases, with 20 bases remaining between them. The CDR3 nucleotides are TGTGCCACCAGCCACCGGGACGCCCGATTCAATACGCAGTATTTT. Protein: CATSHRDARFNTQYF.

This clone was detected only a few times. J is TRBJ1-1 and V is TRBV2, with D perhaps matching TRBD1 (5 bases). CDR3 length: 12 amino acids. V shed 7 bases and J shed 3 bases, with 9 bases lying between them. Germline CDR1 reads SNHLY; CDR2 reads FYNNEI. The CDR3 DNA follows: TGTGCCAGCAACTGGGGGGACACTGAAGCTTTCTTT. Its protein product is CASNWGDTEAFF.

CDR3: CASSFQGDEQFF. The CDR3 DNA follows: TGCGCCAGCAGCTTCCAGGGCGATGAGCAGTTCTTC. This chain links TRBV5-1 with TRBJ2-1; a possible D gene is TRBD1 (5 bases). The CDR3 loop spans 12 amino acids. V was pared by 2 bases and J by 8 bases, with 8 bases between. The germline V gene encodes CDR1 SGHRS and CDR2 YFSETQ.

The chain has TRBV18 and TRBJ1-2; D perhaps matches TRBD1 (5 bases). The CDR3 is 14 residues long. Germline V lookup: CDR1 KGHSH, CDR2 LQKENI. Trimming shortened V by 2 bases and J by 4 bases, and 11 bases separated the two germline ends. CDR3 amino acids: CASSPESGSYGYTF. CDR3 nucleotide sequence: TGTGCCAGCTCACCAGAATCAGGGTCCTATGGCTACACCTTC.

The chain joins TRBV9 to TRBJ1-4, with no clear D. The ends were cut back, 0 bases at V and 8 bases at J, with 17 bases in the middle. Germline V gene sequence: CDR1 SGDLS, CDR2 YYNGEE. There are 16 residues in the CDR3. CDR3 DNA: TGTGCCAGCAGCGTAGCTGAAGGCAGCTATGGGGAAAAACTGTTTTTT. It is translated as CASSVAEGSYGEKLFF.

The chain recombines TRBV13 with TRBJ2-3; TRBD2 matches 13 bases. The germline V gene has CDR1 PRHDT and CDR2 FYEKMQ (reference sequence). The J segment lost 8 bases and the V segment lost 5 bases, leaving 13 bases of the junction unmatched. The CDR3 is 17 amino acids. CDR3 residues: CASSPRMGRTSGGTQYF. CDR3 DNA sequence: TGTGCCAGCAGCCCGAGAATGGGGCGGACTAGCGGGGGTACGCAGTATTTT.

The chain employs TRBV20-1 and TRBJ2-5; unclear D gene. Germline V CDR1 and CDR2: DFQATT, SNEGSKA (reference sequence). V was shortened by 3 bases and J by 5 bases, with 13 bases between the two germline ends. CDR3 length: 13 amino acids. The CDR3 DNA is TGCAGTGCTAGTAAGCTAGGTGATGAGACCCAGTACTTC. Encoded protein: CSASKLGDETQYF.